This T cell receptor beta chain was captured by sequencing in a study of cytomegalovirus exposure and HLA in healthy donors. The PCR ran on 60 Vbeta and 13 Jbeta primers. Measured with immunoSEQ multiplex PCR; TCRdb has only the in-frame clones, and not every one. This sample has approximately 50,000 clones; 83% occur once, and the top ten carry roughly 4%. Findings and caveats of the study: Most TCR sequences showed up rarely, but some public TCRs showed up in many donors. Roughly uniform depth of sequencing across donors was assumed in presence/absence analyses. Association with HLA alleles at 0.05 false discovery rate was found for roughly 17,000 TCR beta sequences in a later analysis.

Concerning this clone: Its antigen is undetermined.

This sequence was found in a young man in good health and CMV-seronegative. Sequencing used PBMCs.

The CDR3 nucleotides are TGCAGCGCCTGGACTAGCGTATCCTACGAGCAGTACTTC. Amino acids: CSAWTSVSYEQYF. This chain connects TRBV29-1 to TRBJ2-7; the match to TRBD2 covers 9 bases. The V gene end was trimmed by 7 bases and the J gene end by 1 base; junction bases not matched to a gene: 5. CDR1 SQVTM and CDR2 ANQGSEA come from the germline V gene. The CDR3 contains 13 residues.